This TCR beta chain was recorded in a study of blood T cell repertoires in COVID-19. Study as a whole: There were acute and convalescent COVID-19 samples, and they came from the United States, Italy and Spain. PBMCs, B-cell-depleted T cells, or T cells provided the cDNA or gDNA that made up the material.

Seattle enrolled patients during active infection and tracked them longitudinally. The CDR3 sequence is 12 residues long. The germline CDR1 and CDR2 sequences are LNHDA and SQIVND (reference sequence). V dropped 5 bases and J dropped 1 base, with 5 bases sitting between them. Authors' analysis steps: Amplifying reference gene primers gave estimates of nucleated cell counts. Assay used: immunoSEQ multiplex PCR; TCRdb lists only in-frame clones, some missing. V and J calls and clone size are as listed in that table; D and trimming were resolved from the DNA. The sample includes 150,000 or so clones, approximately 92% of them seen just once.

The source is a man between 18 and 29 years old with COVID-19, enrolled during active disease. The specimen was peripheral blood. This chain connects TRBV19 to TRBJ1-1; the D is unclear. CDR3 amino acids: CASSRGNTEAFF. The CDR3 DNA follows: TGTGCCAGTAGTCGGGGGAACACTGAAGCTTTCTTT.